This T cell receptor (beta chain) was observed in a study of CD8+ T cells in alopecia areata. CDR3 size: 13 residues. V lost 7 bases and J lost 1; bases outside the gene matches: 2. Per the germline V gene, CDR1 is WSHSY and CDR2 is SAAADI. TCR sequencing used cDNA made by reverse transcription of extracted RNA. Method: immunoSEQ multiplex PCR; TCRdb's copy keeps in-frame clones and lacks some. The sample includes roughly 170,000 clones, roughly 61% seen only once; the top ten take roughly 12%. Note on this clone: As yet, its antigen is unknown.

Study findings and constraints: Sequencing of scalp tissue also captures the resident alphabeta T cells of normal skin.

Treatment here: oral pan-JAK inhibitor, 5-10 mg twice daily. The receptor was derived from a human donor with alopecia areata. The rearrangement uses TRBV10-2 and TRBJ1-1; 8 nucleotides match TRBD1. The sequencing used CD8+ T cells sorted from blood, collected at week 24, from a patient treated with tofacitinib. CDR3 sequence reads: CASTGTGNTEAFF. Written as DNA, the CDR3 is TGCGCCAGCACCGGGACAGGGAACACTGAAGCTTTCTTT.